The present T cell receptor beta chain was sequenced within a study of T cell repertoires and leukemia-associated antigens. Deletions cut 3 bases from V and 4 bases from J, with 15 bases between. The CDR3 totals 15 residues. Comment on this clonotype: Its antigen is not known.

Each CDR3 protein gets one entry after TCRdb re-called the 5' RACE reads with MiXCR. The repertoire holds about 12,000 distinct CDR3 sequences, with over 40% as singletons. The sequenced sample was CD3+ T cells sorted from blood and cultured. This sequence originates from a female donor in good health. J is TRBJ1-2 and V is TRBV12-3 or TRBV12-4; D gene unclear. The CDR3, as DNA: TGTGCCAGCAGTTTTCTAGCGGGAGGGAGCTATGGCTACACCTTC. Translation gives CASSFLAGGSYGYTF.